This T cell receptor (beta chain) was identified during a study of blood T cell repertoires in COVID-19. TCRdb's copy holds only in-frame clones and misses some; the assay was immunoSEQ multiplex PCR. The sample has under 400,000 clones; almost 90% are singletons. The CDR3 spans 16 residues. Unmatched junction bases numbered 8, after V lost 5 bases and J lost 3 bases. Looked up from germline, CDR1 is SNHLY and CDR2 is FYNNEI. The chain couples TRBV2 to TRBJ2-2; 8 bases align to TRBD2. The TCR was taken from a woman aged 25 to 39 who had been exposed to COVID-19. The sequencing sample was made of PBMCs or T cells enriched from blood (not recorded which). DNA for the CDR3: TGTGCCAGCAGTCCACGAACTAGCGGCTACACCGGGGAGCTGTTTTTT. Amino acid sequence: CASSPRTSGYTGELFF.